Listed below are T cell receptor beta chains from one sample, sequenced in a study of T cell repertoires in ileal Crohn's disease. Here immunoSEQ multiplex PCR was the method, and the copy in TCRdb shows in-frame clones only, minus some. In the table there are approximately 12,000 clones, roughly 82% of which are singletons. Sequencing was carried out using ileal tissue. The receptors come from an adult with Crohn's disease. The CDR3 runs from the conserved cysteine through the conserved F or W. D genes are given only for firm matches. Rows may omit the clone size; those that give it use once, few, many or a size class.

DNA: TGTGCCAGCAGCTTGTCCGGGACAGGGGCCTTCTACGAGCAGTACTTC
CDR3: CASSLSGTGAFYEQYF
V: TRBV5-6
D: TRBD1
size: -
J: TRBJ2-7

DNA: TGTGCCAGCAGGCCAAGCGGGGGGGATTTCTTAGGCGACACCGGGGAGCTGTTTTTT
CDR3: CASRPSGGDFLGDTGELFF
V: TRBV7-9
D: TRBD2
size: few
J: TRBJ2-2

DNA: TGCGCCAGCAGCCCCTCGGGACAGTCCAACGAGCAGTACTTC
CDR3: CASSPSGQSNEQYF
V: TRBV5-1
D: TRBD1
size: -
J: TRBJ2-7

DNA: TGCAGCGTTGGGACCGGGACAGGACACGAGCAGTACTTC
CDR3: CSVGTGTGHEQYF
V: TRBV29-1
D: TRBD1
size: -
J: TRBJ2-7

DNA: TGTGCCAGCAGCGCCCTTGGGACAGAAGCTTTCTTT
CDR3: CASSALGTEAFF
V: TRBV7-9
D: -
size: few
J: TRBJ1-1

DNA: TGCGCCAGCAGCCCCTGGGGACTAGCGGCCACCGGGGAGCTGTTTTTT
CDR3: CASSPWGLAATGELFF
V: TRBV5-1
D: TRBD2
size: -
J: TRBJ2-2

DNA: TGTGCCAGCAGCTTACGACAGGGAGTAAAAGAGACCCAGTACTTC
CDR3: CASSLRQGVKETQYF
V: TRBV7-3
D: TRBD1
size: -
J: TRBJ2-5

DNA: TGTGCCAGTAGTACTAAACCGGGACAGGGGAACACTGAAGCTTTCTTT
CDR3: CASSTKPGQGNTEAFF
V: TRBV19
D: TRBD1
size: -
J: TRBJ1-1

DNA: TGTGCCAGCAGACCACAGGGCCTAGCGGGGACCACAGATACGCAGTATTTT
CDR3: CASRPQGLAGTTDTQYF
V: TRBV9
D: TRBD2
size: -
J: TRBJ2-3

DNA: TGTGCCAGCAGCTTTTCAGGGGGCCTCTACGAGCAGTACTTC
CDR3: CASSFSGGLYEQYF
V: TRBV7-8
D: TRBD1
size: -
J: TRBJ2-7